Shown below are 3 T cell receptor beta chains from a single sample sequenced in a study of CD8 T cells in Susac syndrome. Random hexamers were used to reverse transcribe 0.5 to 1 ug of RNA. TCRdb called the immunoSEQ multiplex PCR reads again in MiXCR, with one record for every CDR3 protein. The table records 130,000 to 150,000 distinct CDR3 sequences, around 94% of them present only once. Sequences were obtained from CD4+ T cells from PBMCs. The receptors stem from a human donor in good health.

V is TRBV2 and J is TRBJ1-3, with 8 bases matching TRBD1. Trimming removed 6 bases from V and 4 bases from J; junction bases left unmatched: 5. Looked up from germline, CDR1 is SNHLY and CDR2 is FYNNEI. The CDR3 runs to 14 residues. The CDR3 DNA sequence: TGTGCCAGCAGCGAGGACAGGGTCGGAAACACCATATATTTT. It translates to CASSEDRVGNTIYF.

The rearrangement uses TRBV6-1 and TRBJ2-3, with TRBD2 matching over 10 bases. Per the germline V gene, CDR1 is MNHNS and CDR2 is SASEGT. The CDR3 runs to 16 residues. Trimming at V came to 6 bases and at J to 1 base, leaving 7 bases not matched to a gene. The CDR3 spells CASRSSGTSGTDTQYF. The CDR3 nucleotides read TGTGCCAGCAGATCGTCCGGGACTAGCGGCACAGATACGCAGTATTTT.

Here the CDR3 DNA reads TGCAGTGCTCCCCACAATGAGCAGTTCTTC. Encoded protein: CSAPHNEQFF. The chain carries TRBV20-1 and TRBJ2-1; the D is unclear. The CDR3 runs to 10 residues. Germline assignment: CDR1 DFQATT and CDR2 SNEGSKA (reference sequence). Between the trimmed V and J ends, which lost 5 bases and 5 bases, there was a span of 4 bases.